Listed below are T cell receptor beta chains from one sample, sequenced in a study of brain metastases from non-small cell lung cancer. Assay used: immunoSEQ multiplex PCR; TCRdb lists only in-frame clones, some missing. The repertoire holds about 15,000 clones, with around four fifths as singletons. Sequenced material: primary lung tumor tissue. The source of these receptors is a donor aged 40 or over with non-small cell lung cancer. The CDR3 runs from the conserved cysteine through the conserved F or W. A D gene is named only where the DNA matches it firmly. Not all rows give a size; the values are once, few, many and, for expanded clones, a class.

J | D | size | V | CDR3 | DNA
TRBJ1-5 | NA | few | TRBV5-6 | CASSFVIPGRQPQHF | TGTGCCAGCAGCTTCGTAATTCCGGGGCGTCAGCCCCAGCATTTT
TRBJ1-6 | TRBD1 | once | TRBV5-1 | CASSSNRGSNSPLHF | TGCGCCAGCAGCTCGAACAGGGGGTCTAATTCACCCCTCCACTTT
TRBJ2-3 | NA | NA | TRBV18 | CASSPPGNSYTDTQYF | TGTGCCAGCTCACCACCTGGGAACTCCTACACAGATACGCAGTATTTT
TRBJ1-3 | NA | NA | TRBV6-5 | CASSTRRGLGNTIYF | TGTGCCAGCAGTACCCGACGGGGACTGGGAAACACCATATATTTT
TRBJ1-2 | NA | NA | TRBV2 | CASRAQGIYGYTF | TGTGCCAGCAGGGCCCAGGGGATCTATGGCTACACCTTC
TRBJ1-5 | NA | NA | TRBV4-1 | CASSHGILRDQPQHF | TGCGCCAGCAGCCACGGGATCCTAAGGGATCAGCCCCAGCATTTT
TRBJ2-2 | TRBD1 | NA | TRBV9 | CASSVGRRGGATGELFF | TGTGCCAGCAGCGTAGGTCGGAGAGGGGGCGCCACCGGGGAGCTGTTTTTT
TRBJ1-1 | TRBD1 | NA | TRBV3-1/TRBV3-2 | CASSQDMGTGDWYTEAFF | TGTGCCAGCAGCCAAGATATGGGAACAGGGGATTGGTACACTGAAGCTTTCTTT
TRBJ1-2 | NA | few | TRBV5-4 | CASTDDKGVLYGYTF | TGTGCCAGCACCGATGACAAGGGGGTTTTGTATGGCTACACCTTC
TRBJ1-1 | NA | NA | TRBV21-1 | CASRPGLGLTEAFF | TGTGCCAGCAGACCGGGACTAGGGCTCACTGAAGCTTTCTTT
TRBJ1-1 | NA | NA | TRBV11-1 | CASSPKRTEAFF | TGTGCCAGCTCCCCGAAGAGGACTGAAGCTTTCTTT
TRBJ1-2 | NA | NA | TRBV5-1 | CASSLEGNYGYTF | TGCGCCAGCAGCTTGGAAGGGAACTATGGCTACACCTTC
TRBJ2-3 | NA | NA | TRBV9 | CASSSRGQSSTDTQYF | TGTGCCAGCAGCTCTAGAGGTCAGTCTAGCACAGATACGCAGTATTTT
TRBJ2-1 | NA | NA | TRBV12-3/TRBV12-4 | CASSLLGAVEFF | TGTGCCAGCAGTTTATTAGGGGCGGTTGAGTTCTTC
TRBJ1-2 | NA | NA | TRBV5-1 | CASSLAEGPYGYTF | TGCGCCAGCAGCTTGGCCGAAGGGCCGTATGGCTACACCTTC
TRBJ1-2 | NA | NA | TRBV5-8 | CASSFESNYGYTF | TGTGCCAGCAGCTTTGAGTCTAACTATGGCTACACCTTC
TRBJ2-2 | NA | NA | TRBV24-1 | CATSDPKGYNGELFF | TGTGCCACCAGTGACCCCAAAGGGTATAACGGGGAGCTGTTTTTT
TRBJ1-1 | TRBD1 | NA | TRBV3-1/TRBV3-2 | CASSQADRGLLSEAFF | TGTGCCAGCAGCCAAGCGGACAGGGGGCTGTTATCTGAAGCTTTCTTT
TRBJ1-1 | NA | NA | TRBV6-5 | CASTPTVNTEAFF | TGTGCCAGCACCCCGACCGTGAACACTGAAGCTTTCTTT
TRBJ2-7 | TRBD1 | NA | TRBV7-9 | CASSFTGTGFNEQYF | TGTGCCAGCAGCTTTACCGGGACAGGGTTCAACGAGCAGTACTTC
TRBJ2-3 | TRBD1 | once | TRBV4-1 | CASSQDPGQLTDTQYF | TGCGCCAGCAGCCAAGATCCGGGACAGCTCACAGATACGCAGTATTTT
TRBJ1-5 | NA | NA | TRBV6-2/TRBV6-3 | CASSTRTGDYIYSNQPQHF | TGTGCCAGCAGCACTAGAACAGGCGACTATATTTATAGCAATCAGCCCCAGCATTTT
TRBJ1-5 | NA | NA | TRBV20-1 | CSASRGAINQPQHF | TGCAGTGCCAGTCGGGGGGCTATCAATCAGCCCCAGCATTTT
TRBJ1-2 | NA | NA | TRBV6-5 | CASTQLDSGGGYTF | TGTGCCAGCACCCAACTGGACTCCGGTGGGGGCTACACCTTC
TRBJ2-6 | TRBD1 | NA | TRBV7-3 | CASSQDRVGANVLTF | TGTGCCAGCAGTCAGGACAGGGTAGGGGCCAACGTCCTGACTTTC
TRBJ2-3 | NA | NA | TRBV6-4 | CASRDYGTDTQYF | TGTGCCAGCAGGGACTACGGCACAGATACGCAGTATTTT
TRBJ2-3 | TRBD2 | NA | TRBV6-4 | CASSERGGRADTQYF | TGTGCCAGCAGTGAGCGGGGGGGCCGCGCAGATACGCAGTATTTT
TRBJ1-1 | NA | NA | TRBV6-6 | CASSYEGTEAFF | TGTGCCAGCAGTTACGAGGGGACTGAAGCTTTCTTT
TRBJ1-2 | NA | NA | TRBV30 | CAWSVQGGYTF | TGTGCCTGGAGTGTTCAGGGCGGCTACACCTTC
TRBJ2-5 | TRBD1 | NA | TRBV12-3/TRBV12-4 | CASSPTGPETQYF | TGTGCCAGCAGTCCGACAGGGCCAGAGACCCAGTACTTC
TRBJ1-1 | NA | NA | TRBV2 | CASSDEVNTEAFF | TGTGCCAGCAGTGACGAAGTGAACACTGAAGCTTTCTTT
TRBJ2-4 | TRBD1 | NA | TRBV29-1 | CSVEESNRGHQYF | TGCAGCGTTGAAGAGTCCAACAGGGGCCACCAGTACTTC
TRBJ2-1 | TRBD1 | NA | TRBV5-1 | CASGDREPIF | TGCGCCAGCGGTGACAGGGAACCAATCTTC
TRBJ2-3 | TRBD1 | NA | TRBV9 | CASSYRTTGDGTNTQYF | TGTGCCAGCAGCTACCGCACCACAGGGGACGGCACAAATACGCAGTATTTT
TRBJ1-1 | NA | NA | TRBV5-6 | CASSLTPGSEAFF | TGTGCCAGCAGCCTTACCCCAGGCTCTGAAGCTTTCTTT
TRBJ2-5 | TRBD1 | NA | TRBV18 | CASSPGTVQETQYF | TGTGCCAGCTCACCGGGGACAGTTCAAGAGACCCAGTACTTC
TRBJ1-1 | NA | once | TRBV2 | CASSKRREGTEAFF | TGTGCCAGCAGTAAACGAAGGGAGGGTACTGAAGCTTTCTTT
TRBJ1-1 | TRBD1 | NA | TRBV9 | CASGRTGAEAFF | TGTGCCAGCGGGAGGACAGGGGCTGAAGCTTTCTTT
TRBJ1-2 | NA | NA | TRBV30 | CAFTTGFNYGYTF | TGTGCCTTCACGACCGGATTTAACTATGGCTACACCTTC
TRBJ2-5 | TRBD2 | NA | TRBV5-1 | CASSLSNSGGRKETQYF | TGCGCCAGCAGCTTGAGTAATAGCGGGGGACGTAAAGAGACCCAGTACTTC
TRBJ1-3 | NA | NA | TRBV28 | CATEVSGNTIYF | TGTGCCACCGAGGTCTCTGGAAACACCATATATTTT